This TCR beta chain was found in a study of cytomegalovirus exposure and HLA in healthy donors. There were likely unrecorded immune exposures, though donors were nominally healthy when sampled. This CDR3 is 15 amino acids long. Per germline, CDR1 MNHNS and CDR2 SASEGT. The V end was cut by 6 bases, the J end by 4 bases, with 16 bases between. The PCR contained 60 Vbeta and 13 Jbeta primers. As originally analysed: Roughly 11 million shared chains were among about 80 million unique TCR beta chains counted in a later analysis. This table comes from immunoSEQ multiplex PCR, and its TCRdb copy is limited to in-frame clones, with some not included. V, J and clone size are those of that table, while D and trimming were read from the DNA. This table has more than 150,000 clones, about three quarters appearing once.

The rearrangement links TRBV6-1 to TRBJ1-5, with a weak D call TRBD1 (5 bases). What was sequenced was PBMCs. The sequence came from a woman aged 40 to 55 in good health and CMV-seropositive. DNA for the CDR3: TGTGCCAGCAGCCTGTCTGGGGGAGGGAATCAGCCCCAGCATTTT. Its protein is CASSLSGGGNQPQHF.